One and the same sample provided the 25 T cell receptor beta chains below, sequenced in a study of CD8 T cells in Susac syndrome. RNA in amounts of roughly 0.45 to 1 ug was reverse transcribed with random hexamers. TCRdb reprocessed the immunoSEQ multiplex PCR reads with MiXCR, giving one entry per CDR3 protein. The sample comprises some 200,000 distinct CDR3 sequences, 90% to 95% of which are singletons, and 0.075% to 0.095% rests with the top ten. Sample: CD4+ T cells from PBMCs. Receptor source: a human donor with Susac syndrome.

V gene TRBV12-3 or TRBV12-4 combines with J gene TRBJ2-1; D unclear. The CDR3 extends over 14 amino acids. Trimming left V 5 bases short and J 2 bases short, with 10 bases between. The CDR3 region is CASSHQGPYNEQFF. The CDR3 DNA follows: TGTGCCAGCAGTCATCAAGGACCCTACAATGAGCAGTTCTTC.

This chain joins TRBV7-2 and TRBJ2-1; TRBD2 matches at 7 bases. V gave up 5 bases and J gave up 2 bases; unmatched junction bases: 9. Germline values: CDR1 SGHTA, CDR2 FQGNSA. The CDR3 contains 16 residues. The CDR3 DNA reads TGTGCCAGCAGCCAGTCAGCGGGATGGGCCTACAATGAGCAGTTCTTC. Amino acids: CASSQSAGWAYNEQFF.

V gene TRBV3-1 combines with J gene TRBJ1-4; 9 bases line up with TRBD1. This CDR3 spans 14 amino acids. Looked up from germline, CDR1 is LGHDT and CDR2 is YNNKEL (reference sequence). Trimming cost V 6 bases and J 8 bases; bases outside gene matches: 7. The CDR3 DNA is TGTGCCAGCAGGGGACAGGGCTCCCGAGAAAAACTGTTTTTT. Translation: CASRGQGSREKLFF.

The J gene is TRBJ2-1, the V gene TRBV5-6; D ambiguous. CDR1 is SGHDT, CDR2 YYEEEE, per germline. V dropped 2 bases and J dropped 6 bases, with 9 bases sitting between them. CDR3 length equals 13 residues. The CDR3 loop is CASSFPSRNEQFF. The CDR3, as DNA: TGTGCCAGCAGCTTCCCTAGTCGCAATGAGCAGTTCTTC.

This chain links TRBV12-3 or TRBV12-4 with TRBJ1-4, with a weak D call TRBD1 (5 bases). The CDR3 runs to 13 residues. The V end was cut by 4 bases, the J end by 7 bases, with 10 bases between. The CDR3 sequence: CASSYGGSEKLFF. CDR3 sequence (DNA): TGTGCCAGCAGTTATGGGGGTAGTGAAAAACTGTTTTTT.

Only a few counts were recorded for this clonotype. This chain uses TRBV4-1 with TRBJ2-3, with 10 nucleotides matching TRBD2. This CDR3 is 16 amino acids long. CDR1 is MGHRA, CDR2 YSYEKL, per germline. With 1 base clipped from V and 1 base from J, the junction kept 2 bases outside the gene matches. For the CDR3, the DNA is TGCGCCAGCAGCCAAGTTCTAGCGGGGGGCACAGATACGCAGTATTTT. It specifies CASSQVLAGGTDTQYF.

The chain is built from TRBV12-3 or TRBV12-4 and TRBJ1-6; TRBD1 agrees at 10 bases. CDR3 size: 15 residues. After removal of 5 bases from V and 6 bases from J, the junction contained 4 bases not matched to a gene. As DNA, the CDR3 is TGTGCCAGCAGTCCGGGGGACAGGGGTAATTCACCCCTCCACTTT. Protein sequence: CASSPGDRGNSPLHF.

A word on this clonotype: One end of the junction is discordant with germline, which a read error may explain. This chain joins TRBV5-1 and TRBJ1-5; tentatively, D is TRBD1 (6 bases). CDR1 is SGHRS, CDR2 YFSETQ, per germline. The CDR3 spans 14 residues. The CDR3 here is CASSLVGGNHPQHF. CDR3 in DNA: TGCGCCAGCAGCTTGGTGGGGGGCAATCACCCCCAGCATTTT.

V usage is TRBV15 and J usage is TRBJ2-7; D tentatively reads TRBD1 or TRBD2 (5 bases each). The germline gives CDR1 LNHNV, CDR2 YYDKDF (reference sequence). The CDR3 loop spans 14 amino acids. The V end was cut by 6 bases, the J end by 0 bases, with 12 bases between. The CDR3 DNA follows: TGTGCCACCAGAAGGGACCAGAGCTCCTACGAGCAGTACTTC. This translates into CATRRDQSSYEQYF.

The rearrangement joins TRBV5-1 to TRBJ1-6; D is undetermined. The length of the CDR3 is 15 residues. V lost 3 bases, J lost 7 bases, and 14 bases lay in between. Germline CDR1 reads SGHRS; CDR2 reads YFSETQ. In nucleotides, the CDR3 is TGCGCCAGCAGCTCCGTCGACGGGAGAAATTCACCCCTCCACTTT. It is translated as CASSSVDGRNSPLHF.

The chain's CDR3 is CASKPGQGAGEQYF. As DNA, the CDR3 is TGTGCCAGCAAGCCGGGACAGGGGGCTGGCGAGCAGTACTTC. The V call is TRBV12-3 or TRBV12-4, the J call TRBJ2-7, with 12 nucleotides matching TRBD1. Trimming removed 7 bases from V and 6 bases from J; junction bases left unmatched: 7. This CDR3 is built from 14 residues.

The chain has TRBV6-1 and TRBJ2-3; 9 nucleotides match TRBD2. Per the germline V gene, CDR1 is MNHNS and CDR2 is SASEGT. This CDR3 has 13 amino acids. J lost 9 bases, V lost 8 bases, and 9 bases had no gene match. The CDR3 loop reads CASLGTSRDTQYF. DNA for the CDR3: TGTGCCAGCCTGGGGACTAGCCGAGACACGCAGTATTTT.

V and J are TRBV7-8 and TRBJ2-3; D remains unclear. The CDR3 contains 13 residues. The germline V gene has CDR1 SGHVS and CDR2 FQNEAQ. V was clipped by 4 bases and J by 5 bases, with 10 bases between them. CDR3 protein: CASSWREIDTQYF. The CDR3 nucleotides read TGTGCCAGCAGCTGGCGAGAAATAGATACGCAGTATTTT.

A note on this clonotype: One end of the junction is discordant with germline, which a read error may explain. The chain employs TRBV7-2 and TRBJ2-5; 9 positions agree with TRBD2. The CDR3 covers 14 residues. Germline CDR1 is SGHTA and CDR2 is FQGNSA. The DNA of the CDR3 is TGTGCCAGCAGCCTAGCGGGAAAGGGGAAGACCCAGTACTTC. It encodes CASSLAGKGKTQYF.

CDR3 nucleotide sequence: TGTGCCAGCAGCCCGGCTAGGCGCGACTATGGCTACACCTTC. Translating it yields CASSPARRDYGYTF. This chain connects TRBV6-5 to TRBJ1-2, with D unresolved. This CDR3 is built from 14 residues. Germline assignment: CDR1 MNHEY and CDR2 SVGAGI. Trimming pared 6 bases from V and 3 bases from J, leaving 14 bases between.

The rearrangement uses TRBV7-3 and TRBJ2-1; no clear D gene. The V end was cut by 0 bases, the J end by 5 bases, with 5 bases between. The CDR3 runs 13 residues. Germline lookup yields CDR1 SGHTA and CDR2 FQGTGA. The CDR3 is CASSLTYDNEQFF. The CDR3 nucleotides read TGTGCCAGCAGCTTAACTTATGACAATGAGCAGTTCTTC. Based on the CDR3 plus reference TRBV7-3 and TRBJ2-1, the full variable domain is GAGVSQTPSNKVTEKGKYVELRCDPISGHTALYWYRQSLGQGPEFLIYFQGTGAADDSGLPNDRFFAVRPEGSVSTLKIQRTERGDSAVYLCASSLTYDNEQFFGPGTRLTVL.

The chain is built from TRBV7-9 and TRBJ1-5; 9 bases align to TRBD1. Germline CDR1 is SEHNR and CDR2 is FQNEAQ (reference sequence). V shed 5 bases, J shed 1 base, and the junction held 6 bases outside the gene matches. The CDR3 sequence is 16 residues long. As DNA, the CDR3 is TGTGCCAGCAGCCTGGGGACAGGGAAAAGCAATCAGCCCCAGCATTTT. Protein sequence: CASSLGTGKSNQPQHF.

The chain has TRBV20-1 and TRBJ2-3, with D perhaps TRBD2 (6 bases). Germline V gene data show CDR1 as DFQATT and CDR2 as SNEGSKA (reference sequence). CDR3 length equals 15 residues. Trimming took 1 base from V and 4 from J, leaving 15 bases between them. CDR3 loop: CSARALPGDSDTQYF. CDR3 coding DNA: TGCAGTGCTAGAGCCTTACCGGGAGACTCAGATACGCAGTATTTT.

The chain recombines TRBV6-1 with TRBJ2-7, with 7 bases identical to TRBD2. Germline loops: CDR1 MNHNS, CDR2 SASEGT. This CDR3 has 13 residues. Germline trimming cut 7 bases from V and 2 bases from J; bases unmatched to any gene: 5. The CDR3 protein is CASTGTNTYEQYF. The DNA of the CDR3 is TGTGCCAGCACCGGGACTAATACCTACGAGCAGTACTTC.

The J gene is TRBJ1-2, the V gene TRBV11-2; 8 bases match TRBD1. The ends lost 1 base at V and 8 bases at J; junction bases unmatched: 6. Germline V gives CDR1 SGHAT, CDR2 FQNNGV. The CDR3 spans 14 residues. The CDR3: CASSLAQGAEGYTF. The CDR3 bases are TGTGCCAGCAGCTTAGCCCAGGGGGCGGAGGGCTACACCTTC.

This clonotype was observed a single time. The chain combines TRBV20-1 with TRBJ2-3, with 7 bases identical to TRBD2. The CDR3 is made up of 17 amino acids. V was clipped by 0 bases and J by 1 base; unmatched bases: 10. Per the germline V gene, CDR1 is DFQATT and CDR2 is SNEGSKA (reference sequence). In DNA, the CDR3 is TGCAGTGCTAGAGATACCTTCGAACGGGGGGGCACAGATACGCAGTATTTT. Its translation: CSARDTFERGGTDTQYF.

This chain connects TRBV5-4 to TRBJ2-2; TRBD2 might be the D (6 bases). Germline V gene data show CDR1 as SGHNT and CDR2 as YYREEE (reference sequence). The CDR3 is 16 residues long. The V gene lost 1 base and the J gene lost 0 bases, with 10 bases spanning the gap. CDR3 protein: CASSLNSGANTGELFF. The DNA of the CDR3 is TGTGCCAGCAGCTTGAATAGCGGAGCGAACACCGGGGAGCTGTTTTTT.

The CDR3 region has the DNA TGTGCCAGCAGTTCCGACAGGTTACCTCTACCCCAGCATTTT. It codes for CASSSDRLPLPQHF. The rearrangement joins TRBV12-3 or TRBV12-4 to TRBJ1-5, with a possible D match to TRBD1 (6 bases). The CDR3 sequence is 14 residues long. Trimming removed 4 bases at V and 10 bases at J, with 17 bases between.

A single count supports this clonotype. The junction departs from the called germline gene at one end, perhaps through a read error. The chain joins TRBV24-1 to TRBJ1-2, with unresolved D. The length of the CDR3 is 13 residues. Germline assignment: CDR1 KGHDR and CDR2 SFDVKD. The CDR3 region has the DNA TGTGCCACAAGTGACGGCACCTACTATGGCTACACCTTC. Its translation: CATSDGTYYGYTF.

The chain combines TRBV29-1 with TRBJ1-1; 8 bases are shared with TRBD1. CDR3 length: 13 residues. Trimming at V came to 5 bases and at J to 5 bases, leaving 7 bases not matched to a gene. The V gene's germline CDR1 is SQVTM and CDR2 ANQGSEA. CDR3 protein: CSVMGQAGTEAFF. As DNA, the CDR3 is TGCAGCGTTATGGGACAGGCGGGGACTGAAGCTTTCTTT.